These 18 T cell receptor beta chains originate from one sample sequenced in a study of T cells in Graves' hyperthyroidism and ophthalmopathy. Regions amplified from RNA transcripts were the TCR beta CDR3 regions. Carried out on the TCR CDR3, a first-round RT-PCR used the HTBI primer set. TCRdb re-derived calls from the multiplex PCR reads in MiXCR, one entry per CDR3 protein. Counted here are roughly 380,000 distinct CDR3 sequences, 11% to 15% occurring once; the ten biggest clones make up approximately 10%. Input material: blood. Receptors originate from a woman aged 60-70 years with Graves' hyperthyroidism.

This clonotype has a count of ten or more. This chain connects TRBV30 to TRBJ2-1; perhaps TRBD2 as D (5 bases). In germline, CDR1 is GTSNPN, CDR2 SVGIG (reference sequence). The length of the CDR3 is 13 residues. Trimming left V 5 bases short and J 2 bases short, with 10 bases between. The CDR3: CAWGRRPYNEQFF. DNA for the CDR3: TGTGCCTGGGGTAGGAGGCCCTACAATGAGCAGTTCTTC.

The CDR3: CASSVGVGDTGELFF. The CDR3 bases are TGTGCCAGCAGTGTTGGAGTAGGGGACACCGGGGAGCTGTTTTTT. The gene calls are TRBV6-1 and TRBJ2-2; maybe TRBD1 (5 bases). Trimming stripped 4 bases from V and 3 bases from J, with 12 bases between. Germline loops: CDR1 MNHNS, CDR2 SASEGT. This CDR3 is built from 15 residues.

This clonotype was seen many times. V and J are TRBV12-3 or TRBV12-4 and TRBJ2-1; TRBD2 might be the D (6 bases). V lost 6 bases, J lost 10 bases, and 10 bases lay in between. This CDR3 region has 11 residues. CDR3 residues: CASRGTVEQFF. CDR3 nucleotides: TGTGCCAGCAGGGGGACTGTCGAGCAGTTCTTC.

This chain connects TRBV29-1 to TRBJ2-7, with unresolved D. Germline V CDR1 and CDR2: SQVTM, ANQGSEA. Trimming cost V 6 bases and J 0 bases, with 12 bases left between them. CDR3 length: 13 amino acids. This chain's CDR3 is CSVVTGVSYEQYF. CDR3 DNA sequence: TGCAGCGTCGTTACTGGGGTCTCCTACGAGCAGTACTTC.

The chain couples TRBV5-4 to TRBJ2-2; 11 bases match TRBD1. CDR1 SGHNT and CDR2 YYREEE come from the germline V gene (reference sequence). Trimming at V came to 5 bases and at J to 6 bases, leaving 6 bases not matched to a gene. There are 15 residues in the CDR3. This CDR3 reads CASRRGQGVSGELFF. CDR3 bases: TGTGCCAGCAGACGGGGACAGGGGGTCTCCGGGGAGCTGTTTTTT. The whole variable domain, remainder taken from reference TRBV5-4 and TRBJ2-2, is ETGVTQSPTHLIKTRGQQVTLRCSSQSGHNTVSWYQQALGQGPQFIFQYYREEENGRGNFPPRFSGLQFPNYSSELNVNALELDDSALYLCASRRGQGVSGELFFGEGSRLTVL.

In this sample, this clonotype turned up a few times. The chain recombines TRBV20-1 with TRBJ1-6, with a weak D call TRBD1 (5 bases). The germline gives CDR1 DFQATT, CDR2 SNEGSKA (reference sequence). This CDR3 has 15 amino acids. Trimming removed 2 bases at V and 7 bases at J, with 15 bases between. The CDR3 DNA is TGCAGTGCTAGATATTGGGACGGGGGAAATTCACCCCTCCACTTT. Its protein product is CSARYWDGGNSPLHF.

This clonotype has a handful of counts. The J gene is TRBJ2-1, the V gene TRBV12-3 or TRBV12-4, with D tentatively TRBD2 (6 bases). With 2 bases removed from V and 8 bases from J, the gap between germline ends came to 10 bases. The CDR3 runs to 13 residues. The CDR3 loop reads CASSLRGSHEQFF. CDR3 DNA sequence: TGTGCCAGCAGTTTACGGGGGAGCCATGAGCAGTTCTTC.

V gene TRBV20-1 combines with J gene TRBJ2-3, with D possibly matching TRBD1 (8 bases). The CDR3 is made up of 14 amino acids. The germline V gene encodes CDR1 DFQATT and CDR2 SNEGSKA (reference sequence). V shed 4 bases and J shed 5 bases, with 16 bases lying between them. The CDR3 is CSATSTGGVDTQYF. CDR3 in DNA: TGCAGTGCTACCTCCACAGGGGGGGTAGATACGCAGTATTTT.

This rearrangement joins TRBV4-2 to TRBJ1-2; D ambiguous. The germline CDR1 and CDR2 sequences are LGHNA and YNFKEQ. V was trimmed by 0 bases and J by 1 base, leaving 18 bases between them. This CDR3 is built from 18 residues. The CDR3: CASSQDLRTDSFNYGYTF. The CDR3 DNA sequence: TGTGCCAGCAGCCAAGATTTAAGAACGGATTCCTTTAACTATGGCTACACCTTC.

This clonotype showed up many times. The V call is TRBV15, the J call TRBJ2-1, with D unresolved. V dropped 1 base and J dropped 5 bases, with 12 bases sitting between them. Germline loops: CDR1 LNHNV, CDR2 YYDKDF (reference sequence). The CDR3 is made up of 15 amino acids. CDR3 amino acids: CATSRGSSWDNEQFF. CDR3 sequence (DNA): TGTGCCACCAGCAGAGGCAGTTCTTGGGACAATGAGCAGTTCTTC.

This clonotype was observed at least ten times. The rearrangement joins TRBV5-5 to TRBJ2-1; D is uncertain. This CDR3 comprises 15 residues. With 1 base removed from V and 0 bases from J, the gap between germline ends came to 8 bases. Germline V lookup: CDR1 SGHKS, CDR2 YYEKEE (reference sequence). The CDR3 DNA reads as TGTGCCAGCAGCTTGTGGCAAAGCTCCTACAATGAGCAGTTCTTC. Its translation: CASSLWQSSYNEQFF.

This clonotype was seen more than once but under ten times. V and J are TRBV11-2 and TRBJ2-7; a possible D gene is TRBD2 (6 bases). The CDR3 totals 13 residues. Trimming took 0 bases from V and 7 from J, leaving 10 bases between them. CDR1 SGHAT and CDR2 FQNNGV come from the germline V gene. CDR3 in amino acids: CASSLEGGAEQYF. CDR3 DNA sequence: TGTGCCAGCAGCTTAGAGGGCGGGGCTGAGCAGTACTTC. The whole variable domain, filled in from reference TRBV11-2 and TRBJ2-7, reads EAGVAQSPRYKIIEKRQSVAFWCNPISGHATLYWYQQILGQGPKLLIQFQNNGVVDDSQLPKDRFSAERLKGVDSTLKIQPAKLEDSAVYLCASSLEGGAEQYFGPGTRLTVT.

This clonotype was observed many times. The rearrangement uses TRBV12-3 or TRBV12-4 and TRBJ1-2, with a weak D call TRBD1 (5 bases). The CDR3 is 13 residues long. Trimming removed 7 bases at V and 2 bases at J, with 11 bases between. The DNA of the CDR3 is TGTGCCAGCATTCCGGGACGGAACTATGGCTACACCTTC. It encodes CASIPGRNYGYTF.

This clonotype has only a few counts. The V and J genes are TRBV2 and TRBJ2-6; D uncertain. Germline values: CDR1 SNHLY, CDR2 FYNNEI. The CDR3 covers 14 residues. Trimming stripped 5 bases from V and 0 bases from J, with 5 bases between. CDR3 bases: TGTGCCAGCAGTCGCTACTCTGGGGCCAACGTCCTGACTTTC. This encodes CASSRYSGANVLTF.

This clonotype was counted at least ten times. The rearrangement links TRBV7-9 to TRBJ1-5; 7 positions match TRBD1. The junction had 10 bases not matched to a gene; V was cut back by 5 bases and J by 6 bases. The CDR3 length is 15 residues. CDR1 is SEHNR and CDR2 is FQNEAQ in the germline V gene (reference sequence). The CDR3 loop reads CASSEGWTGSQPQHF. Here the CDR3 DNA reads TGTGCCAGCAGCGAAGGCTGGACAGGTTCTCAGCCCCAGCATTTT.

There are many counts of this clonotype. The chain joins TRBV20-1 to TRBJ2-7; TRBD2 matches at 8 bases. Trimming removed 2 bases from V and 3 bases from J; junction bases left unmatched: 6. The germline V gene has CDR1 DFQATT and CDR2 SNEGSKA (reference sequence). CDR3 length: 14 amino acids. CDR3 sequence: CSARPSGSIYEQYF. In nucleotides, the CDR3 is TGCAGTGCTAGACCCAGCGGGAGCATCTACGAGCAGTACTTC.

This clonotype has at least ten counts. CDR3 region: CASSLRGLYNEQFF. The CDR3 DNA reads as TGTGCCAGCAGTTTAAGGGGGCTCTACAATGAGCAGTTCTTC. The chain employs TRBV12-3 or TRBV12-4 and TRBJ2-1; 7 nucleotides match TRBD1. Losses at the gene ends were 2 bases for V and 3 bases for J; bases not matched to a gene: 1. The CDR3 is 14 amino acids.

This clonotype was detected many times. The chain is built from TRBV18 and TRBJ2-2; D is uncertain. Germline CDR1 reads KGHSH; CDR2 reads LQKENI. V lost 5 bases, J lost 3 bases, and 10 bases lay in between. The CDR3 spans 14 residues. CDR3 amino acids: CASSSQEHTGELFF. CDR3 DNA: TGTGCCAGCTCATCTCAGGAACACACCGGGGAGCTGTTTTTT.